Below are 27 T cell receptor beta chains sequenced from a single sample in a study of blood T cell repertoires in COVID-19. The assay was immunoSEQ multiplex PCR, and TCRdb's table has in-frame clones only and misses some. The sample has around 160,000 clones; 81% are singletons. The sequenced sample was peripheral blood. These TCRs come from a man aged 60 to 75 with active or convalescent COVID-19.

Written as DNA, the CDR3 is TGTGCCAGCAGACCCGGACTGGCCTACGAGCAGTACTTC. Encoded protein: CASRPGLAYEQYF. This chain links TRBV6-5 with TRBJ2-7; perhaps TRBD2 as D (5 bases). Germline V lookup: CDR1 MNHEY, CDR2 SVGAGI. CDR3 size: 13 residues. Trimming took 6 bases from V and 2 from J, leaving 11 bases between them.

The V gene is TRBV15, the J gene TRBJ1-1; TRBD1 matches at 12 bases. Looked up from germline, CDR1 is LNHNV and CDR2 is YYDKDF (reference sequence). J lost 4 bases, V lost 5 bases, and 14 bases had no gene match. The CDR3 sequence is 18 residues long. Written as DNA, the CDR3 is TGTGCCACCAGCCAAGGGACAGGGGGCGTAGGGTGGGGCACTGAAGCTTTCTTT. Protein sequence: CATSQGTGGVGWGTEAFF.

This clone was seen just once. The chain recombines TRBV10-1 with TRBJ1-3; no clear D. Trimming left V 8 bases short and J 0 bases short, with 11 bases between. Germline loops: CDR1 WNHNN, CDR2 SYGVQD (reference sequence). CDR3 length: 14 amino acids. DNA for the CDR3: TGCGCCAGCTCATCGGGTTCCTCTGGAAACACCATATATTTT. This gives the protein CASSSGSSGNTIYF.

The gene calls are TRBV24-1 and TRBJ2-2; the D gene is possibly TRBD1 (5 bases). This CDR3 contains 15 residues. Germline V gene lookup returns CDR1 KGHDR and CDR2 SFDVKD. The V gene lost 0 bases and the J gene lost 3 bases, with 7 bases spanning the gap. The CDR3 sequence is CATSDLKGHTGELFF. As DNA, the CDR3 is TGTGCCACCAGTGATTTGAAGGGGCACACCGGGGAGCTGTTTTTT.

CDR3 in amino acids: CASSVEAGRETQYF. DNA of the CDR3: TGTGCCAGCAGCGTAGAGGCAGGGAGGGAGACCCAGTACTTC. The genes are TRBV9 and TRBJ2-5; D perhaps matches TRBD2 (6 bases). The length of the CDR3 is 14 residues. Trimming cost V 0 bases and J 5 bases, with 11 bases left between them. The germline V gene encodes CDR1 SGDLS and CDR2 YYNGEE.

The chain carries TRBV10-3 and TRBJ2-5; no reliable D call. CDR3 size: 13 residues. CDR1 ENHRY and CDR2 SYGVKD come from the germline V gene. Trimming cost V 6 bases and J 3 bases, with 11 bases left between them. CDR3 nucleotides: TGTGCCATCAGGGCCCCCGCTGAAGAGACCCAGTACTTC. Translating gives CAIRAPAEETQYF.

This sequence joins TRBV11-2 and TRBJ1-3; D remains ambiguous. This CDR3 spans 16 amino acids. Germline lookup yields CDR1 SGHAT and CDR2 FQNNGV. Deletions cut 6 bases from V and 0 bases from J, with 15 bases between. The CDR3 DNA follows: TGTGCCAGCAGTCGGATACGACAAGTCTCTGGAAACACCATATATTTT. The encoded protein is CASSRIRQVSGNTIYF.

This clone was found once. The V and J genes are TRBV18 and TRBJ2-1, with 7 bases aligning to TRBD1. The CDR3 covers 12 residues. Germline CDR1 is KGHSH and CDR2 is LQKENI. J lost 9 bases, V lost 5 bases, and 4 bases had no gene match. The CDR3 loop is CASSTRDSEQFF. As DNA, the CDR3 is TGTGCCAGCTCAACCCGGGACAGTGAGCAGTTCTTC.

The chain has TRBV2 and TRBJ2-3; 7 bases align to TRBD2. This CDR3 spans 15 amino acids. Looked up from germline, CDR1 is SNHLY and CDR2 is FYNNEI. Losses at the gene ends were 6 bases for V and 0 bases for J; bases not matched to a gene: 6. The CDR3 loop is CASSGDYRSTDTQYF. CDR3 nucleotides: TGTGCCAGCAGCGGGGACTATCGGAGCACAGATACGCAGTATTTT.

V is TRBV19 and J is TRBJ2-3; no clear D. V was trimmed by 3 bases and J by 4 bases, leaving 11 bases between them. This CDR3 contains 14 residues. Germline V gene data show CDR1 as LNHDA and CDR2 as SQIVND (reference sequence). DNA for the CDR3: TGTGCCAGTAGTATGGAGACGGTCGCAGATACGCAGTATTTT. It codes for CASSMETVADTQYF.

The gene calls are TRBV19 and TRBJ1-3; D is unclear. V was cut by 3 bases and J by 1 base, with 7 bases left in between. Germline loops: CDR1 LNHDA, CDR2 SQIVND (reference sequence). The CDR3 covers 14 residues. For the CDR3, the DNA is TGTGCCAGTAGTATTATGACATCTGGAAACACCATATATTTT. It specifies CASSIMTSGNTIYF.

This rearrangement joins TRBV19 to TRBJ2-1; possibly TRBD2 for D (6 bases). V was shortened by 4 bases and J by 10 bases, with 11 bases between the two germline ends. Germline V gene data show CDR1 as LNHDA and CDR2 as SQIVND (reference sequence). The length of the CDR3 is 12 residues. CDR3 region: CASSTRGWEQFF. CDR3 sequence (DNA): TGTGCCAGTAGTACCCGGGGGTGGGAGCAGTTCTTC.

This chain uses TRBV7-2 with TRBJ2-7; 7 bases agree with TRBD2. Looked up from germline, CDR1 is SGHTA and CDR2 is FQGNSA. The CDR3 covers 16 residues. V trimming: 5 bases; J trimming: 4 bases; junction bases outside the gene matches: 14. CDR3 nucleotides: TGTGCCAGCAGCCCAGGCGGCAGCGGGGTCGGGTACGAGCAGTACTTC. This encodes CASSPGGSGVGYEQYF.

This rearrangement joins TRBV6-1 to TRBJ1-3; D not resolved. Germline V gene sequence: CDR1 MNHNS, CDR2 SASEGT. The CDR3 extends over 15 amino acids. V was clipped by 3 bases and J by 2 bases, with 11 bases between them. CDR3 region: CASSDRSLPGNTIYF. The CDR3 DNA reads TGTGCCAGCAGTGACAGGTCCCTGCCTGGAAACACCATATATTTT.

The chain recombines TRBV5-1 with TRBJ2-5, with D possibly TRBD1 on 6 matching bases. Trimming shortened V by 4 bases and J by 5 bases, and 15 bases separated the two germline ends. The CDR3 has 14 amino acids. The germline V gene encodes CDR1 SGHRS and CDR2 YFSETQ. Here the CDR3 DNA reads TGCGCCAGCAGCGCTGGACAGAATTTGGAGACCCAGTACTTC. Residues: CASSAGQNLETQYF.

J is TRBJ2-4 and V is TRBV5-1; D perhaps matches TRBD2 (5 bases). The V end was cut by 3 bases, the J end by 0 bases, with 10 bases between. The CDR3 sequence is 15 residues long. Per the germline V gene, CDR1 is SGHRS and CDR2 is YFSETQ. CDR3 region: CASSWVEGAKNIQYF. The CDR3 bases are TGCGCCAGCAGCTGGGTAGAGGGAGCCAAAAACATTCAGTACTTC.

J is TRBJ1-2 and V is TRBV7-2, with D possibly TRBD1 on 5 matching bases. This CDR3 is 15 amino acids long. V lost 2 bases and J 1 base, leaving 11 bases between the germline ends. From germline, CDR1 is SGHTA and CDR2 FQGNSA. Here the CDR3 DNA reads TGTGCCAGCAGCTTAACCGTGACAGATAACTATGGCTACACCTTC. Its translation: CASSLTVTDNYGYTF.

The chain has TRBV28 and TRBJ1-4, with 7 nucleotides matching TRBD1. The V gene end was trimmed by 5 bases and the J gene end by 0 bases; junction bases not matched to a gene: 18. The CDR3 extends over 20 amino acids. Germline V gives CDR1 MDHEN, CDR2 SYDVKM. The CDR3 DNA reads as TGTGCCAGCAGTGCGCGACAGGGCGGGGGGAGCATAACAACTAATGAAAAACTGTTTTTT. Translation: CASSARQGGGSITTNEKLFF. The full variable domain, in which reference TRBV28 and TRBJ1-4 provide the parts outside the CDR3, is DVKVTQSSRYLVKRTGEKVFLECVQDMDHENMFWYRQDPGLGLRLIYFSYDVKMKEKGDIPEGYSVSREKKERFSLILESASTNQTSMYLCASSARQGGGSITTNEKLFFGSGTQLSVL.

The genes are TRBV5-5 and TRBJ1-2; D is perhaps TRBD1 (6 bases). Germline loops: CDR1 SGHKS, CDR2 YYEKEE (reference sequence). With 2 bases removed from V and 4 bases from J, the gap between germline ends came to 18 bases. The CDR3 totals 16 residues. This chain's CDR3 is CASSFRDTRDTYGYTF. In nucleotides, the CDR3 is TGTGCCAGCAGCTTCCGGGACACCCGCGATACCTATGGCTACACCTTC.

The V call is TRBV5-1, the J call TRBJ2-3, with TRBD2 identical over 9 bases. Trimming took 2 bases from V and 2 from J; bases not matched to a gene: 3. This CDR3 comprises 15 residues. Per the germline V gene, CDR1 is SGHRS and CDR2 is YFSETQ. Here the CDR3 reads CASSFLAGVTDTQYF. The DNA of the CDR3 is TGCGCCAGCAGCTTTTTAGCGGGGGTCACAGATACGCAGTATTTT.

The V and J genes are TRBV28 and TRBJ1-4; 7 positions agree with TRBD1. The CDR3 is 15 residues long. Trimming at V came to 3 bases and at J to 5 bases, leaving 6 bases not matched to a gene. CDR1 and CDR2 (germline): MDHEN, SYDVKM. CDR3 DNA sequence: TGTGCCAGCAGTTTCCCCACAGGGGCCAATGAAAAACTGTTTTTT. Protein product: CASSFPTGANEKLFF.

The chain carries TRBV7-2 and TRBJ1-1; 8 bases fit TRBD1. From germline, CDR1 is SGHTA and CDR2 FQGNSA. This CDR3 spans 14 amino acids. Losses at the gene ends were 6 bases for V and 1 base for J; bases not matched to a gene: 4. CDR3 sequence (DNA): TGTGCCAGCAGTCCTGGACAGGGGAACACTGAAGCTTTCTTT. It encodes CASSPGQGNTEAFF.

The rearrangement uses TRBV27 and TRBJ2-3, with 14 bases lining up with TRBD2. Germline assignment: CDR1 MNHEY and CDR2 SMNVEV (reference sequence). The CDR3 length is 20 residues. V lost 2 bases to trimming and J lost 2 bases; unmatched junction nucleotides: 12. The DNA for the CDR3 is TGTGCCAGCAGTTTAGGGGGACTAGCGGGGGCCTTCCACCTCACAGATACGCAGTATTTT. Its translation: CASSLGGLAGAFHLTDTQYF.

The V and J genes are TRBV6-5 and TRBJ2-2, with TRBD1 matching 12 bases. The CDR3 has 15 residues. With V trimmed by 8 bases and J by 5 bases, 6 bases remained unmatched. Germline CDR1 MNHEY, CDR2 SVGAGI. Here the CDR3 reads CASDRDRGPTGELFF. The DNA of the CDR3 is TGTGCCAGCGACCGGGACAGGGGGCCTACCGGGGAGCTGTTTTTT.

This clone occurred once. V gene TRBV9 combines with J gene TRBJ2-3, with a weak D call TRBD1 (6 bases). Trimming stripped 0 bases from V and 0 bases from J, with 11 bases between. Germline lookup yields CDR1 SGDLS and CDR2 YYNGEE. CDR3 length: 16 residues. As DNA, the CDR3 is TGTGCCAGCAGCGTAGCATCAGGGGAAAGCACAGATACGCAGTATTTT. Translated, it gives CASSVASGESTDTQYF.

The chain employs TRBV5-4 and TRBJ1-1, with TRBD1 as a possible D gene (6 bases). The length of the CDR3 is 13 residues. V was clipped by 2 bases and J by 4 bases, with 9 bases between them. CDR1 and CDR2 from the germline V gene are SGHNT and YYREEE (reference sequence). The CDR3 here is CASSLQGFTEAFF. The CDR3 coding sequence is TGTGCCAGCAGCTTACAGGGATTCACTGAAGCTTTCTTT. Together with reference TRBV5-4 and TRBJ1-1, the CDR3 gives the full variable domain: ETGVTQSPTHLIKTRGQQVTLRCSSQSGHNTVSWYQQALGQGPQFIFQYYREEENGRGNFPPRFSGLQFPNYSSELNVNALELDDSALYLCASSLQGFTEAFFGQGTRLTVV.

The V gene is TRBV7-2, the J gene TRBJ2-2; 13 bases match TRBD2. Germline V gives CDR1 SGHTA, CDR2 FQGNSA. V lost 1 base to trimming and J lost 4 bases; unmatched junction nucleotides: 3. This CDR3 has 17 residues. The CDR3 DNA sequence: TGTGCCAGCAGCTTAGTAGGACTAGCGGGAGCCACCGGGGAGCTGTTTTTT. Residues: CASSLVGLAGATGELFF.